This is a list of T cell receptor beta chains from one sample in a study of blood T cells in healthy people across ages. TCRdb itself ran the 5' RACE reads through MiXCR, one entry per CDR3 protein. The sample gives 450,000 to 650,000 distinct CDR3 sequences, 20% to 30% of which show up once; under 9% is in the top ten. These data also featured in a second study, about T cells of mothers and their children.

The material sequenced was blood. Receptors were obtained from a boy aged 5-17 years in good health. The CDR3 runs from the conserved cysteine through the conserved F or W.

CASSFVLAGVRSGANVLTF	TRBV11-2
CASSLGGDRGTSSYNSPLHF	TRBV12-3/TRBV12-4
CATTNHIREQYF	TRBV28
CASTLMPPGGAYSNQPQHF	TRBV28
CSARDYSYEQYF	TRBV20-1
CASSLAGERGGYNEQFF	TRBV12-3/TRBV12-4
CASSQESVHGYTF	TRBV3-1
CASSLGTVATGANVLTF	TRBV7-2
CSAGTDGYTF	TRBV29-1
CASSIPPYNGQFF	TRBV19
CASSPWAGDEETQYF	TRBV2
CASSLSQGSTYEQYF	TRBV7-8
CASSFGVKANTEAFF	TRBV5-1
CASSIGHVYNEQFF	TRBV19
CASSSPSGTDTQYF	TRBV5-5
CASSLFKGTSGTYEQYF	TRBV4-3
CASSYVVSEGYTF	TRBV6-6
CATSDFRQGKDRANVLTF	TRBV24-1
CAIRGTGGDLKF	TRBV10-3
CASSPGAGGLSRNTIYF	TRBV18
CASTRFLAGDLRSETQYF	TRBV7-9
CSVLYRDQGYEQYF	TRBV29-1
CSATSGTNTGELFF	TRBV20-1
CASSSRRDRVPYEQYF	TRBV7-6
CSAYRDSYEQYF	TRBV20-1
CASSSYGATQYF	TRBV28
CTSSLGLADSYEQYF	TRBV5-5
CASSYTGGLQYF	TRBV6-5
CAISRSPPGGTNTDTQCF	TRBV10-3